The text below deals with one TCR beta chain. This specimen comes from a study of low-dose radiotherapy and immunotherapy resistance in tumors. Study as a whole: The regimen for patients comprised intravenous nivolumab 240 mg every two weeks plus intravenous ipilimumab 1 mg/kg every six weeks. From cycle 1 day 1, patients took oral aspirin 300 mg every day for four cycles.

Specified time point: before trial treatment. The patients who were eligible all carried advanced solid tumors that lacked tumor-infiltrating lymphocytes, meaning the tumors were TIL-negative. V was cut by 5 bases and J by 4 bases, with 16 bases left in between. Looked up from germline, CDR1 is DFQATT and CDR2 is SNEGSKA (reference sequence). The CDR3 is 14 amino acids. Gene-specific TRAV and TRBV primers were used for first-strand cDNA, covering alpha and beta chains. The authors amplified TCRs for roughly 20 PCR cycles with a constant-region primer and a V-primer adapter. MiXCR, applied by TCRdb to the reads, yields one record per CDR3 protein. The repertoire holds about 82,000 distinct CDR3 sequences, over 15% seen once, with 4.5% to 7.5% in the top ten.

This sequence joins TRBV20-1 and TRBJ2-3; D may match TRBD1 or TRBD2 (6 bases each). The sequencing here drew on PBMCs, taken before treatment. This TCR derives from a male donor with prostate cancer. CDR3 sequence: CSAGDRGVADTQYF. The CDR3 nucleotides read TGCAGTGCTGGTGATAGGGGGGTAGCAGATACGCAGTATTTT.